Below, 22 T cell receptor beta chains from the same sample are listed, as sequenced in a study of glioma-infiltrating T cells after dendritic cell vaccination (dated by TCRdb to 2016 to 2018). Library method: the immunoSEQ multiplex PCR assay. The table comes from immuneACCESS by way of TCRdb, which keeps in-frame sequences with V and J called. Part of the clones is missing from these tables; in studies checked, under half for an unresolved V gene and the rest for unknown reasons. The sample table shows tens of thousands of clones, and more than 70% are seen once. The ten largest clonotypes hold less than 3% of the sample. Sequenced material: blood, taken before dendritic cell vaccination. All receptors come from a human donor with glioblastoma.

The gene calls are TRBV5-1 and TRBJ1-3, with D unclear. The CDR3 is 16 amino acids. Germline V gene data show CDR1 as SGHRS and CDR2 as YFSETQ. V gave up 1 base and J gave up 4 bases, with 15 bases separating them. As DNA, the CDR3 is TGCGCCAGCAGCTTGACCGGGTCTCACGGGGGAAACACCATATATTTT. Translation: CASSLTGSHGGNTIYF. The full variable domain, rest sourced from reference TRBV5-1 and TRBJ1-3, is KAGVTQTPRYLIKTRGQQVTLSCSPISGHRSVSWYQQTPGQGLQFLFEYFSETQRNKGNFPGRFSGRQFSNSRSEMNVSTLELGDSALYLCASSLTGSHGGNTIYFGEGSWLTVV.

The gene calls are TRBV10-3 and TRBJ1-1; a weak D match, TRBD1 (6 bases). V was clipped by 6 bases and J by 9 bases, with 14 bases between them. From germline, CDR1 is ENHRY and CDR2 SYGVKD. There are 12 residues in the CDR3. For the CDR3, the DNA is TGTGCCATCAGGGCTAGGGGGAATCAAGCTTTCTTT. Its translation is CAIRARGNQAFF.

The V call is TRBV5-1, the J call TRBJ2-5; D perhaps matches TRBD1 (5 bases). V lost 0 bases and J lost 4, with 10 bases in between. The CDR3 has 14 amino acids. Germline assignment: CDR1 SGHRS and CDR2 YFSETQ. CDR3 sequence: CASSLGDSVETQYF. Here the CDR3 DNA reads TGCGCCAGCAGCTTGGGAGACAGCGTAGAGACCCAGTACTTC.

This clone was detected a few times. V usage is TRBV2 and J usage is TRBJ1-4; 11 bases map to TRBD1. CDR3 length: 15 residues. From germline, CDR1 is SNHLY and CDR2 FYNNEI. The V gene end was trimmed by 6 bases and the J gene end by 7 bases; junction bases not matched to a gene: 7. In DNA, the CDR3 is TGTGCCAGCAGCGGACAGGGGGCTAGAGTTGAAAAACTGTTTTTT. It encodes CASSGQGARVEKLFF. The complete variable domain, with remaining parts taken from reference TRBV2 and TRBJ1-4, reads EPEVTQTPSHQVTQMGQEVILRCVPISNHLYFYWYRQILGQKVEFLVSFYNNEISEKSEIFDDQFSVERPDGSNFTLKIRSTKLEDSAMYFCASSGQGARVEKLFFGSGTQLSVL.

The V and J genes are TRBV5-1 and TRBJ2-7; perhaps TRBD1 as D (5 bases). The V gene's germline CDR1 is SGHRS and CDR2 YFSETQ. The CDR3 extends over 19 amino acids. With 0 bases removed from V and 3 bases from J, the gap between germline ends came to 25 bases. CDR3 in amino acids: CASSLDWVQGVPVVYEQYF. In nucleotides, the CDR3 is TGCGCCAGCAGCTTGGATTGGGTTCAAGGGGTCCCAGTTGTCTACGAGCAGTACTTC.

The chain joins TRBV15 to TRBJ1-2, with TRBD1 matching 9 bases. Germline CDR1 reads LNHNV; CDR2 reads YYDKDF (reference sequence). The CDR3 loop spans 17 amino acids. The junction had 16 bases not matched to a gene; V was cut back by 6 bases and J by 5 bases. The CDR3 protein is CATRERTGGSTPYGYTF. DNA for the CDR3: TGTGCCACCAGAGAGAGAACAGGGGGCTCGACCCCATATGGCTACACCTTC.

The CDR3 DNA follows: TGTGCCAGCAGCTCCGGAGGGGTTCCAATCTATGGCTACACCTTC. This translates into CASSSGGVPIYGYTF. The chain joins TRBV11-2 to TRBJ1-2, with a tentative D call TRBD1 (5 bases). This CDR3 contains 15 residues. V shed 4 bases and J shed 4 bases, with 16 bases lying between them. CDR1 SGHAT and CDR2 FQNNGV come from the germline V gene.

This chain joins TRBV11-1 and TRBJ2-2; the D is unclear. Trimming removed 0 bases from V and 8 bases from J, with 19 bases in between. CDR1 and CDR2 from the germline V gene are SGHAT and FQDESV (reference sequence). CDR3 length equals 17 residues. CDR3 protein: CASSLALSTTATGELFF. The DNA for the CDR3 is TGTGCCAGCAGCTTAGCTCTCTCGACAACGGCAACTGGGGAGCTGTTTTTT.

A single count supports this clone. This chain's CDR3 is CASSIGGGLAEQFF. CDR3 coding DNA: TGTGCCAGTAGTATTGGGGGAGGGCTAGCTGAGCAGTTCTTC. V is TRBV19 and J is TRBJ2-1, with 7 positions matching TRBD2. There are 14 residues in the CDR3. Per germline, CDR1 LNHDA and CDR2 SQIVND (reference sequence). V shed 3 bases and J 9 bases; nucleotides not matched to a gene: 8.

The rearrangement uses TRBV18 and TRBJ2-5; TRBD2 aligns across 15 bases. V lost 5 bases and J lost 2; bases outside the gene matches: 9. CDR3 size: 18 residues. CDR1 KGHSH and CDR2 LQKENI come from the germline V gene. Written as DNA, the CDR3 is TGTGCCAGCTCATCGGGACTAGCGGGGGGAGCGAATCAAGAGACCCAGTACTTC. This sequence encodes CASSSGLAGGANQETQYF.

This chain links TRBV5-4 with TRBJ2-7; D gene uncertain. The CDR3 covers 15 residues. Per germline, CDR1 SGHNT and CDR2 YYREEE (reference sequence). The ends were cut back, 4 bases at V and 6 bases at J, with 20 bases in the middle. CDR3 sequence reads: CASSLGSRVGREQYF. CDR3 DNA sequence: TGTGCCAGCAGCCTAGGTTCTCGAGTCGGTCGCGAGCAGTACTTC.

In its sample, this clone was seen once. The rearrangement links TRBV19 to TRBJ1-2, with TRBD1 identical over 11 bases. The CDR3 runs 15 residues. The germline V gene encodes CDR1 LNHDA and CDR2 SQIVND (reference sequence). The J segment lost 8 bases and the V segment lost 6 bases, leaving 11 bases of the junction unmatched. The CDR3 DNA is TGTGCCAGTAGGGGGGAGGACAGGGGGCGATACGGCTACACCTTC. It specifies CASRGEDRGRYGYTF.

This sequence joins TRBV6-1 and TRBJ1-2; D unclear. Trimming removed 3 bases from V and 7 bases from J, with 6 bases in between. The CDR3 is 11 amino acids. Germline V gives CDR1 MNHNS, CDR2 SASEGT. The CDR3 DNA reads as TGTGCCAGCAGTGAGGGCTTTGGCTACACCTTC. Its translation is CASSEGFGYTF.

V and J are TRBV5-1 and TRBJ2-3, with 10 bases aligning to TRBD2. The ends lost 2 bases at V and 2 bases at J; junction bases unmatched: 5. Germline CDR1 reads SGHRS; CDR2 reads YFSETQ. This CDR3 has 16 residues. CDR3 sequence reads: CASSLVAGGFTDTQYF. CDR3 DNA: TGCGCCAGCAGCTTAGTAGCGGGGGGCTTCACAGATACGCAGTATTTT.

This clone was recorded once. The gene calls are TRBV6-6 and TRBJ2-2; 8 positions match TRBD1. Germline values: CDR1 MNHNY, CDR2 SVGAGI (reference sequence). This CDR3 has 16 amino acids. V was clipped by 4 bases and J by 3 bases; unmatched bases: 7. The CDR3: CASSFRQGPYTGELFF. The DNA of the CDR3 is TGTGCCAGCAGTTTTAGACAGGGGCCTTACACCGGGGAGCTGTTTTTT.

The rearrangement uses TRBV11-2 and TRBJ2-6; D ambiguous. Per the germline V gene, CDR1 is SGHAT and CDR2 is FQNNGV. Deletions cut 3 bases from V and 1 base from J, with 4 bases between. There are 14 residues in the CDR3. The CDR3, as DNA: TGTGCCAGCAGCTTCCAATCTGGGGCCAACGTCCTGACTTTC. As protein: CASSFQSGANVLTF.

The chain has TRBV2 and TRBJ1-6; a possible D gene is TRBD1 (5 bases). The CDR3 totals 14 residues. Germline CDR1 is SNHLY and CDR2 is FYNNEI. V was trimmed by 8 bases and J by 5 bases, leaving 13 bases between them. CDR3 coding DNA: TGTGCCAGCCGAGGTCAGGGTAATAATTCACCCCTCCACTTT. This sequence encodes CASRGQGNNSPLHF.

This clone appeared a single time. J is TRBJ2-7 and V is TRBV7-2; 10 bases align to TRBD1. The CDR3 is 16 amino acids. Germline V gives CDR1 SGHTA, CDR2 FQGNSA. V shed 1 base, J shed 0 bases, and the junction held 3 bases outside the gene matches. The CDR3 loop reads CASSLGTGGPSYEQYF. CDR3 nucleotides: TGTGCCAGCAGCTTAGGGACAGGGGGACCCTCCTACGAGCAGTACTTC.

Here the CDR3 reads CASSIGQTGSYEQYF. The DNA for the CDR3 is TGTGCCAGTAGTATTGGTCAAACAGGCTCCTACGAGCAGTACTTC. The rearrangement uses TRBV19 and TRBJ2-7, with D perhaps matching TRBD1 (5 bases). In germline, CDR1 is LNHDA, CDR2 SQIVND (reference sequence). Deletions cut 3 bases from V and 0 bases from J, with 12 bases between. The CDR3 has 15 residues.

The chain recombines TRBV6-1 with TRBJ2-7; TRBD1 aligns across 12 bases. With V trimmed by 4 bases and J by 5 bases, 9 bases remained unmatched. This CDR3 comprises 16 residues. Per the germline V gene, CDR1 is MNHNS and CDR2 is SASEGT. Here the CDR3 DNA reads TGTGCCAGCAGTGGTTCTGAGGGGACAGGGGGCGACGAGCAGTACTTC. Translating gives CASSGSEGTGGDEQYF.

This rearrangement joins TRBV5-6 to TRBJ1-1, with 8 bases matching TRBD1. This CDR3 has 15 amino acids. Germline CDR1 SGHDT, CDR2 YYEEEE. V was pared by 1 base and J by 5 bases, with 7 bases of the junction left unmatched. CDR3 sequence (DNA): TGTGCCAGCAGCTTGTCCCGGACAGGGCAGACTGAAGCTTTCTTT. The encoded protein is CASSLSRTGQTEAFF.

This clone came up once. This sequence joins TRBV29-1 and TRBJ2-1; maybe TRBD2 (5 bases). Trimming shortened V by 5 bases and J by 9 bases, and 11 bases separated the two germline ends. This CDR3 comprises 11 residues. Germline V gives CDR1 SQVTM, CDR2 ANQGSEA. This CDR3 is CSVPGLGEQFF. The CDR3 coding sequence is TGCAGCGTTCCGGGGTTGGGTGAGCAGTTCTTC.